The clone carrying this TCR beta chain occurred many times. Its cognate antigen is unknown. The source of the sample is a study of early T cells in non-severe SARS-CoV-2 infection. Study at large: It was bulk RNA from unsorted whole blood that was sequenced, and the chains were unpaired. Findings of the study overall: VDJdb matching skewed toward anti-spike CD8 responses, missing private and CD4 specificities.

Tagging with unique molecular identifiers was applied to individual cDNA molecules. From the 5' RACE reads, TCRdb called clonotypes with MiXCR, one entry per CDR3 protein. Found here are about 100,000 distinct CDR3 sequences, approximately 13% of them singletons; the top ten hold 2% to 2.5%. V lost 3 bases, J lost 2 bases, and 10 bases lay in between. Germline V gene data show CDR1 as MDHEN and CDR2 as SYDVKM. This CDR3 has 15 amino acids. The chain couples TRBV28 to TRBJ1-4; D gene unclear. The specimen sequenced was whole blood. This TCR was sampled from an adult who was a healthcare worker with PCR-confirmed SARS-CoV-2 infection or an uninfected control (not recorded which). CDR3 in amino acids: CASSFRRATNEKLFF. CDR3 nucleotide sequence: TGTGCCAGCAGTTTTCGGAGGGCGACTAATGAAAAACTGTTTTTT. The whole variable domain, remainder taken from reference TRBV28 and TRBJ1-4, is DVKVTQSSRYLVKRTGEKVFLECVQDMDHENMFWYRQDPGLGLRLIYFSYDVKMKEKGDIPEGYSVSREKKERFSLILESASTNQTSMYLCASSFRRATNEKLFFGSGTQLSVL.